This T cell receptor (beta chain) was profiled in a study of cytomegalovirus exposure and HLA in healthy donors. Amplification used 60 Vbeta primers and 13 Jbeta primers. TCRdb keeps only in-frame clones here, not all; method: immunoSEQ multiplex PCR. Of roughly 100,000 clones in the sample, about three quarters were seen once. Germline CDR1 is SGHAT and CDR2 is FQNNGV. Trimming removed 3 bases from V and 3 bases from J, with 15 bases in between. This CDR3 has 15 amino acids. This clone was picked up a small number of times. This rearrangement joins TRBV11-2 to TRBJ2-7; maybe TRBD2 (6 bases). This TCR came from a woman aged 18-30 years in good health and CMV-seropositive. The sequenced sample consisted of PBMCs. As DNA, the CDR3 is TGTGCCAGCAGCTTTGTCGCGGGACCGCTCTACGAGCAGTACTTC. It codes for CASSFVAGPLYEQYF.